This TCR beta chain was documented in a study of cytomegalovirus exposure and HLA in healthy donors. Study observations and caveats: Reportedly, TCR beta sequences accurately predicted HLA-A and HLA-B alleles in most subjects. Using a false discovery rate of 0.05, a later analysis showed that 15,000 to 20,000 TCR beta sequences were associated with HLA alleles.

This CDR3 has 14 amino acids. V lost 3 bases to trimming and J lost 5 bases, with 13 bases between them. Germline-derived CDR1 and CDR2 are PRHDT and FYEKMQ (reference sequence). Worth noting for this clone: Antigen specificity is unknown.

Use of 60 Vbeta and 13 Jbeta primers characterized the PCR. Sequencing used immunoSEQ multiplex PCR; TCRdb keeps in-frame clones, though not all of them. The table records 75,000 to 90,000 clones, around 79% of them present only once. The clonotype originates from a human donor in good health. V gene TRBV13 combines with J gene TRBJ1-1, with D perhaps matching TRBD1 (5 bases). Sequenced input: PBMCs. The CDR3 DNA is TGTGCCAGCAGCTTGACCGGGGGGGAGACTGAAGCTTTCTTT. Protein sequence: CASSLTGGETEAFF.